These 7 T cell receptor beta chains share one sample of origin, sequenced in a study of shared clonotypes between healthy human individuals. Cells designated naive CD8 were CD45RO-negative and were positively selected for CCR7, with terminally differentiated effector memory CD45RA+ cells excluded. Data came from immunoSEQ multiplex PCR; TCRdb stores just in-frame clones and leaves some out. The table has roughly 810,000 clones, 95% to 97% seen once; the top ten hold about 0.25%. The sample was naive CD8+ T cells sorted from blood. The source is a man aged 25-45 years in good health.

CDR3 in amino acids: CASSMGTSGYEQYF. The CDR3 DNA is TGTGCCAGTAGTATGGGGACTAGCGGCTACGAGCAGTACTTC. The rearrangement links TRBV19 to TRBJ2-7, with 11 bases lining up with TRBD2. The ends lost 3 bases at V and 3 bases at J; junction bases unmatched: 1. The CDR3 totals 14 residues. Looked up from germline, CDR1 is LNHDA and CDR2 is SQIVND (reference sequence).

This chain uses TRBV27 with TRBJ2-1; TRBD1 might be the D (5 bases). Germline assignment: CDR1 MNHEY and CDR2 SMNVEV (reference sequence). Trimming pared 5 bases from V and 4 bases from J, leaving 9 bases between. CDR3 length: 13 residues. CDR3 in DNA: TGTGCCAGCAGTCAGGGCCGTTACAATGAGCAGTTCTTC. Amino acids: CASSQGRYNEQFF.

V and J are TRBV9 and TRBJ2-7; the D gene is possibly TRBD1 (5 bases). This CDR3 region has 14 residues. The V end lost 2 bases, the J end lost 5 bases, and 14 bases lay between the germline ends. The V gene's germline CDR1 is SGDLS and CDR2 YYNGEE. The CDR3: CASSVGRVADEQYF. DNA of the CDR3: TGTGCCAGCAGCGTGGGCAGGGTGGCCGACGAGCAGTACTTC. Together with reference TRBV9 and TRBJ2-7, the CDR3 gives the full variable domain: DSGVTQTPKHLITATGQRVTLRCSPRSGDLSVYWYQQSLDQGLQFLIQYYNGEERAKGNILERFSAQQFPDLHSELNLSSLELGDSALYFCASSVGRVADEQYFGPGTRLTVT.

This rearrangement joins TRBV5-3 to TRBJ1-5, with TRBD1 as a possible D gene (6 bases). TRBV5-3 is designated an ORF whose function remains uncertain. V lost 3 bases to trimming and J lost 6 bases, with 10 bases between them. The CDR3 covers 13 residues. CDR3 sequence: CARSSYRVQPQHF. CDR3 nucleotides: TGTGCCAGAAGCTCCTACAGGGTTCAGCCCCAGCATTTT.

The chain combines TRBV7-9 with TRBJ1-1; the match to TRBD1 covers 7 bases. Germline trimming cut 6 bases from V and 3 bases from J; bases unmatched to any gene: 7. The CDR3 has 14 residues. Germline CDR1 and CDR2: SEHNR and FQNEAQ (reference sequence). The CDR3 sequence: CASRPGGQYTEAFF. DNA of the CDR3: TGTGCCAGCAGGCCAGGGGGACAATACACTGAAGCTTTCTTT.

The rearrangement uses TRBV2 and TRBJ1-5; D possibly corresponds to TRBD1 (5 bases). The germline gives CDR1 SNHLY, CDR2 FYNNEI. CDR3 length equals 12 residues. Trimming removed 11 bases at V and 7 bases at J, with 15 bases between. The CDR3 reads CAGGISGQPQHF. In DNA form, the CDR3 reads TGTGCCGGGGGGATATCGGGGCAGCCCCAGCATTTT.

Worth noting for this clone: Its ends do not fully match the called genes, so a read error is possible. The chain uses TRBV9 and TRBJ1-1; D unresolved. CDR1 is SGDLS and CDR2 is YYNGEE in the germline V gene. The CDR3 has 8 residues. In DNA, the CDR3 is TGTGCCAGCAGTCTCGGGAATTTT. It yields the protein CASSLGNF.